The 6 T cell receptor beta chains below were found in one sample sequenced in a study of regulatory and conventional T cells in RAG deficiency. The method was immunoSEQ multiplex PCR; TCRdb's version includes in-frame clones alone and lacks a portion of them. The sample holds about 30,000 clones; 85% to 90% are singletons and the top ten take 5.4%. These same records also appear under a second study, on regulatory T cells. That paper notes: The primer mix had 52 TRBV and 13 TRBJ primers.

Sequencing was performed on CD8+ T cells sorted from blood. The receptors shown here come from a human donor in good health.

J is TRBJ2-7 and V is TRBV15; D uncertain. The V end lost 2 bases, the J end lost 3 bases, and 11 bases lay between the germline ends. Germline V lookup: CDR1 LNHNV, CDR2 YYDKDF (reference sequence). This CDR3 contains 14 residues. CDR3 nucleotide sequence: TGTGCCACCAGCAGAAGTGTGGCTAGCTACGAGCAGTACTTC. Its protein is CATSRSVASYEQYF.

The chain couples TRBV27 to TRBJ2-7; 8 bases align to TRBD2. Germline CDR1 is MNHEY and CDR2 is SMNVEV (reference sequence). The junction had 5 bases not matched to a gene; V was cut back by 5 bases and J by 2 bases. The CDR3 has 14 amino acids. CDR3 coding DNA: TGTGCCAGCAGTCCACTAGCGGAAACCTACGAGCAGTACTTC. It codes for CASSPLAETYEQYF.

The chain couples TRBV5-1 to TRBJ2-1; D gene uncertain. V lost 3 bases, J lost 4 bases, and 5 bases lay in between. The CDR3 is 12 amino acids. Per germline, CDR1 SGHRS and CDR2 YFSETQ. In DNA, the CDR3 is TGCGCCAGCAGCTCCGCATACAATGAGCAGTTCTTC. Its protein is CASSSAYNEQFF.

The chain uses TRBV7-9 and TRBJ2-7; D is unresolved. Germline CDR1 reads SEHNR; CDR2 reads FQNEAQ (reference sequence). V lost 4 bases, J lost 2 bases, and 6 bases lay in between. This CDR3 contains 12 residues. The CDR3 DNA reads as TGTGCCAGCAGCTCCTCAGCCTACGAGCAGTACTTC. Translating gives CASSSSAYEQYF. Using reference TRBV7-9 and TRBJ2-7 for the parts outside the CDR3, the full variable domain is DTGVSQNPRHKITKRGQNVTFRCDPISEHNRLYWYRQTLGQGPEFLTYFQNEAQLEKSRLLSDRFSAERPKGSFSTLEIQRTEQGDSAMYLCASSSSAYEQYFGPGTRLTVT.

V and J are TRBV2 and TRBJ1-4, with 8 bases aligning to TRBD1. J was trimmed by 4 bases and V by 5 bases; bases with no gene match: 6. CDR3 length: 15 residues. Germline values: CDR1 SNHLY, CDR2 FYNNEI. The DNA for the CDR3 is TGTGCCAGCAGTAACGGACAGGGAGGTAATGAAAAACTGTTTTTT. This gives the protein CASSNGQGGNEKLFF. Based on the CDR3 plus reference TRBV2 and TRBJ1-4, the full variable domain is EPEVTQTPSHQVTQMGQEVILRCVPISNHLYFYWYRQILGQKVEFLVSFYNNEISEKSEIFDDQFSVERPDGSNFTLKIRSTKLEDSAMYFCASSNGQGGNEKLFFGSGTQLSVL.

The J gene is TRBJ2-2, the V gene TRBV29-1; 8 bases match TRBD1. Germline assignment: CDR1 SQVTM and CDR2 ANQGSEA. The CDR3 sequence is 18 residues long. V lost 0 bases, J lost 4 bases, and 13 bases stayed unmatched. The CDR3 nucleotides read TGCAGCGTTGAAGATCCGACCCGGGACAGGAGGGGCACCGGGGAGCTGTTTTTT. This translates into CSVEDPTRDRRGTGELFF.